A selection of T cell receptor beta chains follows, all from one sample in a study of shared clonotypes between healthy human individuals. Libraries were prepared by immunoSEQ multiplex PCR; TCRdb keeps only in-frame clonotypes and omits some of them. The sample records around 2.5 million clones, 93% being singletons. Sample: naive CD4+ T cells from PBMCs. The receptors originated from a man aged 18 to 30 in good health. Some clones in this sample may be carry-over from other donors' samples. CDR3s include the opening cysteine and the closing phenylalanine or tryptophan. The D gene is left open where the match is weak. Clone size appears in some rows only: once, few, many, or a class for an expanded clone.

D: .; J: TRBJ2-2; V: TRBV29-1; size: .; CDR3: CSVAPSVPTGELFF; DNA: TGCAGCGTTGCCCCGTCAGTTCCCACCGGGGAGCTGTTTTTT
D: TRBD2; J: TRBJ2-3; V: TRBV9; size: .; CDR3: CASSGGLTDTQYF; DNA: TGTGCCAGTAGCGGGGGACTCACAGATACGCAGTATTTT
D: .; J: TRBJ2-5; V: TRBV25-1; size: .; CDR3: CASSARARQETQYF; DNA: TGTGCCAGCAGTGCCAGGGCGAGACAAGAGACCCAGTACTTC
D: TRBD2; J: TRBJ2-1; V: TRBV7-2; size: .; CDR3: CASSPASGIGYEQFF; DNA: TGTGCCAGCAGCCCCGCGAGCGGGATAGGCTATGAGCAGTTCTTC
D: .; J: TRBJ2-6; V: TRBV10-3; size: .; CDR3: CAISRTEVSGANVLTF; DNA: TGTGCCATCAGCAGGACAGAAGTTTCTGGGGCCAACGTCCTGACTTTC
D: TRBD2; J: TRBJ2-1; V: TRBV5-4; size: .; CDR3: CASSARTSGRADEQFF; DNA: TGTGCCAGCAGCGCCCGGACTAGCGGGAGGGCCGATGAGCAGTTCTTC
D: .; J: TRBJ1-2; V: TRBV6-1; size: .; CDR3: CASNDIARRYGYTF; DNA: TGTGCCAGCAACGACATAGCCCGGCGCTATGGCTACACCTTC
D: TRBD1; J: TRBJ2-6; V: TRBV5-4; size: .; CDR3: CASAGQGGSGANVLTF; DNA: TGTGCCAGCGCCGGACAGGGAGGATCTGGGGCCAACGTCCTGACTTTC
D: .; J: TRBJ1-5; V: TRBV27; size: .; CDR3: CASRFVGLYSNQPQHF; DNA: TGTGCCAGCAGGTTCGTGGGCTTATATAGCAATCAGCCCCAGCATTTT
D: .; J: TRBJ1-4; V: TRBV5-1; size: .; CDR3: CASSFMAGNEKLFF; DNA: TGCGCCAGCAGCTTCATGGCAGGGAATGAAAAACTGTTTTTT
D: TRBD2; J: TRBJ2-7; V: TRBV7-2; size: .; CDR3: CASSRGLAANYEQYF; DNA: TGTGCCAGCAGCCGGGGACTAGCGGCGAACTACGAGCAGTACTTC
D: .; J: TRBJ1-5; V: TRBV28; size: once; CDR3: CASSSGRYQPQHF; DNA: TGTGCCAGCAGTTCGGGTCGTTATCAGCCCCAGCATTTT
D: .; J: TRBJ2-7; V: TRBV7-6; size: .; CDR3: CASSSVGVGDEQYF; DNA: TGTGCCAGCAGCTCGGTCGGGGTAGGAGACGAGCAGTACTTC
D: .; J: TRBJ2-7; V: TRBV27; size: .; CDR3: CASSLGWGDGYEQYF; DNA: TGTGCCAGCAGTTTAGGGTGGGGGGATGGCTACGAGCAGTACTTC
D: .; J: TRBJ1-2; V: TRBV18; size: .; CDR3: CASSPAVQNYGYTF; DNA: TGTGCCAGCTCACCGGCTGTTCAGAACTATGGCTACACCTTC
D: TRBD1; J: TRBJ1-1; V: TRBV15; size: .; CDR3: CATSRAPRGANTEAFF; DNA: TGTGCCACCAGCAGAGCCCCCAGGGGGGCAAACACTGAAGCTTTCTTT
D: .; J: TRBJ1-1; V: TRBV15; size: once; CDR3: CATSLGSGIPEAFF; DNA: TGTGCCACCAGCCTCGGATCGGGGATCCCTGAAGCTTTCTTT
D: .; J: TRBJ2-1; V: TRBV27; size: .; CDR3: CASWGVSYNEQFF; DNA: TGTGCCAGCTGGGGTGTTTCCTACAATGAGCAGTTCTTC
D: TRBD1; J: TRBJ2-1; V: TRBV18; size: .; CDR3: CASSPVGTVIVNEQFF; DNA: TGTGCCAGCTCACCGGTTGGGACAGTGATAGTAAATGAGCAGTTCTTC
D: TRBD2; J: TRBJ2-7; V: TRBV5-1; size: .; CDR3: CASSSGTTIYEQYF; DNA: TGCGCCAGCAGCTCGGGGACTACGATCTACGAGCAGTACTTC
D: TRBD1; J: TRBJ2-5; V: TRBV7-3; size: .; CDR3: CASSFRGTGGETQYF; DNA: TGTGCCAGCAGCTTCCGTGGGACAGGGGGAGAGACCCAGTACTTC
D: .; J: TRBJ2-7; V: TRBV2; size: .; CDR3: CASRIAGPSYEQYF; DNA: TGTGCCAGCAGGATTGCAGGCCCTTCCTACGAGCAGTACTTC
D: .; J: TRBJ2-3; V: TRBV27; size: once; CDR3: CASSLRGTDTQYF; DNA: TGTGCCAGCAGTTTACGCGGCACAGATACGCAGTATTTT
D: .; J: TRBJ1-4; V: TRBV6-4; size: few; CDR3: CASSTNPSEKLFF; DNA: TGTGCCAGCAGTACTAACCCTTCGGAAAAACTGTTTTTT
D: .; J: TRBJ2-2; V: TRBV19; size: .; CDR3: CASSIEAGELFF; DNA: TGTGCCAGTAGTATCGAGGCCGGGGAGCTGTTTTTT